This TCR beta chain stems from a study of post-analysis software for immune sequencing data (dated by TCRdb to between 2015 and 2016). Looking at the study overall: The recorded disease courses included relapsing-remitting, secondary progressive and progressive-relapsing multiple sclerosis, and some patients had no subtype annotation. A subset of samples was prepared in parallel using single-end sample barcoding, then pooled and co-amplified after Illumina adapter ligation. The patient repertoires were compared against 11 previously published healthy control repertoires obtained from donors aged about 6 to 26 years.

The germline V gene yields SQVTM for CDR1 and ANQGSEA for CDR2. From the cysteine up to the phenylalanine, the CDR3 has a length of 15 residues. CDR3 DNA only is kept here, 45 bases in frame from base 1. V ends up 7 bases short and J 5 bases short, with an unmatched junction base count of 12. This clonotype was detected many times. This receptor's antigen is unknown. It has no much larger one-base neighbor in the sample; base qualities were not kept. TCR beta repertoires were profiled from peripheral blood of more than ten young patients with multiple sclerosis to demonstrate the VDJtools post-analysis software. The patients with multiple sclerosis were children and adolescents between roughly 6 and 15 years of age. Library preparation was by PCR. TCRdb lists the instrument as Illumina HiSeq 2500. To reduce PCR and sequencing biases, unique molecular identifiers were incorporated into the TCR beta cDNA libraries. Roughly 0.5 million cDNA molecules were obtained per 1 to 10 million input T cells, so each molecule approximated one T cell. The patient libraries were prepared and sequenced using the same protocol as the earlier healthy control dataset. Within a given batch, samples were prepared together, multiplexed and sequenced on the same HiSeq lane. The published analysis was carried out like this. MIGEC handled the raw barcoded reads, throwing out single-read molecular identifier groups before consensus assembly and CDR3 extraction. Clonotype tables were post-analysed with VDJtools, and diversity was normalized by down-sampling all datasets to the smallest sample size. To correct batch-related cross-sample contamination, repertoire overlap clustering matched CDR3 amino acid sequences but not nucleotide sequences. TCRdb reprocessing: public reads trimmed at Q25 with fastp, clones called with MiXCR, in-frame beta chains kept. Rows are unified per CDR3 protein, each entry keeping the most common DNA and genes. None of the V and J calls come from the authors' own analysis; TCRdb made them. This sample has approximately 730,000 distinct CDR3 sequences in its table, and more than 45% of those were observed once. The top ten clonotypes cover roughly 5.2% of the sample.

What the research found in general, with its limitations: The control group was slightly older than the multiple sclerosis patient group. Significantly lower normalized Chao1 diversity was found in multiple sclerosis patients than in controls, suggesting substantial peripheral T-cell clonal expansion. Direct clustering with F measure revealed strong co-clustering of samples prepared in the same batch, which led to a batch-effect correction. Roughly 5 TRBV segments, including TRBV5-6, TRBV5-1 and TRBV20-1, were significantly more frequent in patients than controls.

What was sequenced was blood. This receptor was identified in a girl under 18 with multiple sclerosis. The chain employs TRBV29-1 and TRBJ2-1; a stretch of 9 junction bases matches TRBD2. The DNA is TGCAGCGGAGACCCGGGCGGGAGGGCCAACAATGAGCAGTTCTTC. The encoded protein is CSGDPGGRANNEQFF.